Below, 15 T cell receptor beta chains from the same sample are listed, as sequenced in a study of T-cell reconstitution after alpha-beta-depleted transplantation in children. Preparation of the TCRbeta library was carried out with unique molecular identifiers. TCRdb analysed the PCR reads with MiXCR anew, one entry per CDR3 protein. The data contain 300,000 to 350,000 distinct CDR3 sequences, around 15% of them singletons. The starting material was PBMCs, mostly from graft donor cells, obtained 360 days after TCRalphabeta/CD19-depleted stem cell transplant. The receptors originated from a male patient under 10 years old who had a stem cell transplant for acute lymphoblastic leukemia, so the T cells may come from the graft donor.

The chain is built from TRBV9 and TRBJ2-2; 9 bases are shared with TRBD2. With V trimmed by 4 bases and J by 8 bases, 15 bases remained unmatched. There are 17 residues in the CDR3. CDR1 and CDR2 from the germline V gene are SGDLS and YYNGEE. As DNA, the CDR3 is TGTGCCAGCAGCCCATTTGACGCGGGAGGGGCCTTGGGGGAGCTGTTTTTT. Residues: CASSPFDAGGALGELFF.

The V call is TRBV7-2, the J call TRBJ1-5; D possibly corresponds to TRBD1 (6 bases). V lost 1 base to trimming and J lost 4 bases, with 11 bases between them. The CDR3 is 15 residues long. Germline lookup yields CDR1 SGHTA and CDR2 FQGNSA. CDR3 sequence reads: CASSLEGDTNQPQHF. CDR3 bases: TGTGCCAGCAGCTTAGAGGGGGATACTAATCAGCCCCAGCATTTT.

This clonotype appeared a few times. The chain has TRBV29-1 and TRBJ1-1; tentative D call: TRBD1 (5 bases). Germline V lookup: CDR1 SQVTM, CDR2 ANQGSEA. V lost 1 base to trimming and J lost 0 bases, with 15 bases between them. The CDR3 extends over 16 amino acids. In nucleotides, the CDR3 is TGCAGCGTTGAAGCGAGACCGGGACGAGTGAACACTGAAGCTTTCTTT. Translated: CSVEARPGRVNTEAFF.

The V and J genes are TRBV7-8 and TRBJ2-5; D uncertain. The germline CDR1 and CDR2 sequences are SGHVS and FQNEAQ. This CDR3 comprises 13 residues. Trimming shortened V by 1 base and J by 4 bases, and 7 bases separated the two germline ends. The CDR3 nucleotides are TGTGCCAGCAGCTTAGAACGGCGAGAGACCCAGTACTTC. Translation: CASSLERRETQYF.

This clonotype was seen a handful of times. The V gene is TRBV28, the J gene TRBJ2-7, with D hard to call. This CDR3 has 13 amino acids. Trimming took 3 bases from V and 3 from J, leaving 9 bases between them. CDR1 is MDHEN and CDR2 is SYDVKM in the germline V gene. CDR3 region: CASSLRLIYEQYF. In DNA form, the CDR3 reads TGTGCCAGCAGTTTGAGGCTGATCTACGAGCAGTACTTC.

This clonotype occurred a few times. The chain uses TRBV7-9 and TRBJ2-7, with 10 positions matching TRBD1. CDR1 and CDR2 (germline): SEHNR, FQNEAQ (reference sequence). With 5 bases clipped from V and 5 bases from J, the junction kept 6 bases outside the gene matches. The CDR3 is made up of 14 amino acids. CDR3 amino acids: CASSLGQGTHEQYF. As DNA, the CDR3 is TGTGCCAGCAGCCTGGGACAGGGGACCCACGAGCAGTACTTC.

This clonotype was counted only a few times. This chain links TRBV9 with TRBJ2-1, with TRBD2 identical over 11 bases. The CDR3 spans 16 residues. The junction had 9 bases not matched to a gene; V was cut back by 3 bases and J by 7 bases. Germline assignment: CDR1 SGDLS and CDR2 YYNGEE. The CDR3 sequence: CASSARLAGLENEQFF. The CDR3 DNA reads TGTGCCAGCAGCGCCAGACTAGCGGGATTGGAAAATGAGCAGTTCTTC.

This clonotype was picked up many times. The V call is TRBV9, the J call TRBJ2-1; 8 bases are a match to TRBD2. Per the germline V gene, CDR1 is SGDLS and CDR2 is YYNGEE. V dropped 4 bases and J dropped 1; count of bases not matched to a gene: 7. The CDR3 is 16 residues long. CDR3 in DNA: TGTGCCAGCAGCCCAGGGCCTAGCGGGTCCTACAATGAGCAGTTCTTC. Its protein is CASSPGPSGSYNEQFF.

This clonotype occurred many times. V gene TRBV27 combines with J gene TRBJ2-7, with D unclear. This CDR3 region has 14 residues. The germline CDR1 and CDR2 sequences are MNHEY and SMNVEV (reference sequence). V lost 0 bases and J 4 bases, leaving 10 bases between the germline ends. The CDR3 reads CASSLSGRWYEQYF. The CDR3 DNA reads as TGTGCCAGCAGTTTATCGGGCCGGTGGTACGAGCAGTACTTC.

The CDR3 DNA is TGCGCCAGCAGCTTGGAGCCGCTAGTAACCGGGGAGCTGTTTTTT. Encoded protein: CASSLEPLVTGELFF. The J gene is TRBJ2-2, the V gene TRBV5-1, with unresolved D. V lost 0 bases, J lost 5 bases, and 11 bases lay in between. This CDR3 contains 15 residues. CDR1 and CDR2 (germline): SGHRS, YFSETQ. The full variable domain, in which reference TRBV5-1 and TRBJ2-2 provide the parts outside the CDR3, is KAGVTQTPRYLIKTRGQQVTLSCSPISGHRSVSWYQQTPGQGLQFLFEYFSETQRNKGNFPGRFSGRQFSNSRSEMNVSTLELGDSALYLCASSLEPLVTGELFFGEGSRLTVL.

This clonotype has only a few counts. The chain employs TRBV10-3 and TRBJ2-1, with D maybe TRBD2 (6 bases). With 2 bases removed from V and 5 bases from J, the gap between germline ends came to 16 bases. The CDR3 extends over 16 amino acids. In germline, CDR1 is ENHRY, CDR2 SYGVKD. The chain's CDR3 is CAISEPGLLSDNEQFF. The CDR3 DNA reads TGTGCCATCAGTGAGCCGGGACTCCTATCGGACAATGAGCAGTTCTTC.

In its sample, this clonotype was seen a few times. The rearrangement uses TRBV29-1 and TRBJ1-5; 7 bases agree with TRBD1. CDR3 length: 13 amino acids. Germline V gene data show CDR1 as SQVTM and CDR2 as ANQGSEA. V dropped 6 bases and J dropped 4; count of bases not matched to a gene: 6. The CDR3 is CSVWTGSNQPQHF. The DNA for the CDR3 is TGCAGCGTGTGGACAGGTTCTAATCAGCCCCAGCATTTT.

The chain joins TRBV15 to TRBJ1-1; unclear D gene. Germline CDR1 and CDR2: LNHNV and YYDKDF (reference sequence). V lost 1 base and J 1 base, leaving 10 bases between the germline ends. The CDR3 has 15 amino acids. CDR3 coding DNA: TGTGCCACCAGCAGAGGTATGGGCAGGAACACTGAAGCTTTCTTT. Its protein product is CATSRGMGRNTEAFF.

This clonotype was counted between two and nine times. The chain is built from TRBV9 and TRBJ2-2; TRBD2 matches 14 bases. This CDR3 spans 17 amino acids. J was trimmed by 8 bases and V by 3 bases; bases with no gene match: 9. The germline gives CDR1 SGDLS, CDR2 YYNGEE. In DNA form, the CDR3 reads TGTGCCAGCAGCGCAACGGGACTAGCGGGAGAAGCTGGGGAGCTGTTTTTT. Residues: CASSATGLAGEAGELFF.

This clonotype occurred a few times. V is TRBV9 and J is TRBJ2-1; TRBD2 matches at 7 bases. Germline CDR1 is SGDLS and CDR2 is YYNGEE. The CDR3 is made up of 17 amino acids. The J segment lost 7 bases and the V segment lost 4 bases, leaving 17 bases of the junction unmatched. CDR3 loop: CASSPRWLAGEENEQFF. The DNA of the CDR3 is TGTGCCAGCAGCCCCAGATGGCTGGCGGGAGAGGAGAATGAGCAGTTCTTC.